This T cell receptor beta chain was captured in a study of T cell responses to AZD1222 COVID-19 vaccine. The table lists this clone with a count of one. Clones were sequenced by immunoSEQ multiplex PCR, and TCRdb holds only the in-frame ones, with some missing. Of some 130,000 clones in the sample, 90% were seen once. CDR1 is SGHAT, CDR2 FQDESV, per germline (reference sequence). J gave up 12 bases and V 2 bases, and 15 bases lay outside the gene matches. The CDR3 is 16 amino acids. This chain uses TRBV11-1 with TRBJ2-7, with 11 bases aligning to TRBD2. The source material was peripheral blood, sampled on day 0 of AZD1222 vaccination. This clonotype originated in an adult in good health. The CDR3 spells CASSLLGTSGTGQLYF. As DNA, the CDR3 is TGTGCCAGCAGCTTACTCGGGACTAGCGGCACCGGCCAGCTGTACTTC.